What follows is one T cell receptor (beta chain) and its context. The CDR3 sequence is 14 residues long. Per germline, CDR1 MGHRA and CDR2 YSYEKL. With 1 base removed from V and 7 bases from J, the gap between germline ends came to 11 bases. These data come from a study of blood T cell repertoires in COVID-19. About the study: Donors in the United States, Italy and Spain gave samples during acute or convalescent COVID-19. The analysed material was cDNA or gDNA that came from T cells, B-cell-depleted T cells, or PBMCs.

Authors' data handling: The assay estimated nucleated cells by amplifying reference gene primers. The method was immunoSEQ multiplex PCR; TCRdb's version includes in-frame clones alone and lacks a portion of them. That table gives V, J and clone size, and the DNA gave D and trimming. The sample consists of 150,000 to 200,000 clones, roughly 85% of them appearing once. What was sequenced was peripheral blood. This rearrangement joins TRBV4-1 to TRBJ2-1; no clear D gene. This clonotype was sampled from a woman aged 55-70 years with acute or convalescent COVID-19. This chain's CDR3 is CASSQVQLMNEQFF. The CDR3 coding sequence is TGCGCCAGCAGCCAAGTCCAGTTGATGAATGAGCAGTTCTTC.